This T cell receptor (beta chain) was recovered during a study of response to subunit inactivated influenza vaccine. A single record per CDR3 protein comes from TCRdb applying MiXCR to the RT-PCR reads. The repertoire consists of about 180,000 distinct CDR3 sequences, with around a tenth occurring once and the leading ten covering roughly a tenth. About this clonotype: Antigen specificity is unknown.

CDR3 length: 13 residues. Germline-derived CDR1 and CDR2 are KGHDR and SFDVKD. Trimming cost V 5 bases and J 1 base, with 4 bases left between them. Findings of the study overall: Authors proposed each seasonal influenza vaccination draws in few new T cells.

This specimen was non-naive T cells sorted from PBMCs, taken on the day of vaccination. The clonotype originates from a man aged 50 or older who received an inactivated influenza vaccine. The chain employs TRBV24-1 and TRBJ2-2; no clear D. The chain's CDR3 is CATSAENTGELFF. CDR3 coding DNA: TGTGCCACCAGTGCCGAGAACACCGGGGAGCTGTTTTTT.